This TCR beta chain was sequenced in a study of identical twins. Overall study results and limits: Less excess twin sharing appeared in beta out-of-frame sequences.

This clonotype has a count of ten or more. Its cognate antigen is unknown. cDNA carried unique molecular identifiers, and a universal primer site was added by template switching. One entry per CDR3 protein results from TCRdb running MiXCR on the 5' RACE reads. The repertoire holds around 670,000 distinct CDR3 sequences, with over 5% as singletons. Input material: naive T cells sorted from blood. This receptor was taken from a man aged 18 to 30 in good health.

CDR3: CASSYSRTSGANEQFF. The DNA of the CDR3 is TGTGCCAGCAGTTACTCGAGGACTAGCGGGGCGAATGAGCAGTTCTTC. This rearrangement joins TRBV6-2 or TRBV6-3 to TRBJ2-1; 12 positions match TRBD2. CDR3 length: 16 residues. J gave up 7 bases and V 0 bases, and 4 bases lay outside the gene matches. The V gene's germline CDR1 is MNHEY and CDR2 SVGEGT.